The 20 T cell receptor beta chains below come from one sample, sequenced in a study of technical replicates of blood from a few donors. Clones were read by immunoSEQ multiplex PCR, and TCRdb kept only the in-frame ones, dropping some. The sample has more than 90,000 clones; approximately 96% are singletons. The source material was T cells isolated from PBMCs. These TCRs come from a human donor in good health.

The J gene is TRBJ1-1, the V gene TRBV5-6; 8 positions match TRBD1. Germline V lookup: CDR1 SGHDT, CDR2 YYEEEE. There are 17 residues in the CDR3. The ends lost 4 bases at V and 6 bases at J; junction bases unmatched: 17. The CDR3 loop is CASSLIHRGVRGAEAFF. In DNA, the CDR3 is TGTGCCAGCAGCCTTATACACAGGGGGGTAAGAGGGGCTGAAGCTTTCTTT. The full variable domain, in which reference TRBV5-6 and TRBJ1-1 provide the parts outside the CDR3, is DAGVTQSPTHLIKTRGQQVTLRCSPKSGHDTVSWYQQALGQGPQFIFQYYEEEERQRGNFPDRFSGHQFPNYSSELNVNALLLGDSALYLCASSLIHRGVRGAEAFFGQGTRLTVV.

The genes are TRBV19 and TRBJ1-2, with TRBD1 identical over 7 bases. Germline V CDR1 and CDR2: LNHDA, SQIVND (reference sequence). Trimming took 4 bases from V and 8 from J; bases not matched to a gene: 7. This CDR3 has 13 amino acids. This chain's CDR3 is CASSKGAGEGYTF. CDR3 DNA: TGTGCCAGTAGTAAGGGGGCAGGTGAGGGCTACACCTTC.

The V call is TRBV5-1, the J call TRBJ2-7, with 7 bases matching TRBD1. Germline V gives CDR1 SGHRS, CDR2 YFSETQ. V lost 0 bases and J lost 4; bases outside the gene matches: 4. The CDR3 runs to 14 residues. This CDR3 reads CASSLGQGDYEQYF. CDR3 sequence (DNA): TGCGCCAGCAGCTTGGGACAGGGTGATTACGAGCAGTACTTC.

This rearrangement joins TRBV28 to TRBJ2-5; D ambiguous. V shed 7 bases and J shed 1 base, with 10 bases lying between them. Germline CDR1 and CDR2: MDHEN and SYDVKM. The CDR3 spans 13 residues. As DNA, the CDR3 is TGTGCCAGCACCAGGCAGACCCAAGAGACCCAGTACTTC. It codes for CASTRQTQETQYF.

The chain couples TRBV10-3 to TRBJ2-7, with 9 bases matching TRBD1. CDR3 length equals 16 residues. Germline CDR1 ENHRY, CDR2 SYGVKD. V was clipped by 3 bases and J by 6 bases; unmatched bases: 12. The CDR3 sequence: CAISDIPDRGFGEQYF. CDR3 nucleotide sequence: TGTGCCATCAGTGACATACCGGACAGGGGTTTCGGCGAGCAGTACTTC.

This clone was counted a single time. CDR3 in amino acids: CASSPGGTDIQYF. The CDR3 region has the DNA TGTGCCAGCTCACCAGGGGGGACGGACATTCAGTACTTC. The genes are TRBV18 and TRBJ2-4, with a possible D match to TRBD2 (6 bases). Germline CDR1 KGHSH, CDR2 LQKENI. Trimming stripped 2 bases from V and 8 bases from J, with 10 bases between. The CDR3 contains 13 residues. Combining the CDR3 with reference TRBV18 and TRBJ2-4 gives the whole variable domain NAGVMQNPRHLVRRRGQEARLRCSPMKGHSHVYWYRQLPEEGLKFMVYLQKENIIDESGMPKERFSAEFPKEGPSILRIQQVVRGDSAAYFCASSPGGTDIQYFGAGTRLSVL.

This clone came up once. This chain joins TRBV28 and TRBJ1-4, with D hard to call. CDR3 length: 11 residues. The V end lost 7 bases, the J end lost 4 bases, and 4 bases lay between the germline ends. Germline V gives CDR1 MDHEN, CDR2 SYDVKM. CDR3 amino acids: CASINNEKLFF. CDR3 in DNA: TGTGCCAGCATAAATAATGAAAAACTGTTTTTT.

The genes are TRBV7-9 and TRBJ1-1; the match to TRBD1 covers 8 bases. Germline assignment: CDR1 SEHNR and CDR2 FQNEAQ (reference sequence). Unmatched junction bases numbered 6, after V lost 5 bases and J lost 1 base. This CDR3 has 15 amino acids. The DNA for the CDR3 is TGTGCCAGCAGCCTCCGGGACAGGAAGAACACTGAAGCTTTCTTT. As protein: CASSLRDRKNTEAFF.

V gene TRBV18 combines with J gene TRBJ1-1; unclear D gene. CDR3 length: 13 amino acids. Trimming took 1 base from V and 5 from J, leaving 8 bases between them. Germline V gene data show CDR1 as KGHSH and CDR2 as LQKENI. The CDR3 DNA reads as TGTGCCAGCTCACCACAGTCTATGACTGAAGCTTTCTTT. Protein sequence: CASSPQSMTEAFF.

The chain carries TRBV29-1 and TRBJ2-2, with D unresolved. CDR1 SQVTM and CDR2 ANQGSEA come from the germline V gene. Between the trimmed V and J ends, which lost 6 bases and 10 bases, there was a span of 18 bases. This CDR3 contains 13 residues. The chain's CDR3 is CSVRSRRNEELFF. The CDR3 coding sequence is TGCAGCGTGAGGTCACGGAGAAATGAGGAGCTGTTTTTT.

The rearrangement links TRBV6-4 to TRBJ1-3; 8 nucleotides match TRBD1. The CDR3 covers 17 residues. The J segment lost 0 bases and the V segment lost 5 bases, leaving 9 bases of the junction unmatched. Germline V gene data show CDR1 as MRHNA and CDR2 as SNTAGT. In DNA form, the CDR3 reads TGTGCCAGCAGTCTCCAGGGACAGGCGGACTCTGGAAACACCATATATTTT. Its translation is CASSLQGQADSGNTIYF.

The V call is TRBV7-9, the J call TRBJ2-5; the D gene is possibly TRBD2 (5 bases). The CDR3 runs 17 residues. The V gene lost 1 base and the J gene lost 2 bases, with 17 bases spanning the gap. The germline V gene encodes CDR1 SEHNR and CDR2 FQNEAQ (reference sequence). The CDR3 DNA reads as TGTGCCAGCAGCTTAGAGAGGACTCTCGGTGAGCAAGAGACCCAGTACTTC. It is translated as CASSLERTLGEQETQYF.

J is TRBJ1-1 and V is TRBV4-1; D unclear. Germline V CDR1 and CDR2: MGHRA, YSYEKL. V was pared by 4 bases and J by 0 bases, with 15 bases between. The CDR3 loop spans 16 amino acids. DNA of the CDR3: TGCGCCAGCAGCCGGGAGGCGATAACGATGAACACTGAAGCTTTCTTT. This encodes CASSREAITMNTEAFF.

The chain recombines TRBV5-1 with TRBJ2-4; the match to TRBD1 covers 9 bases. CDR3 length equals 18 residues. With 4 bases clipped from V and 0 bases from J, the junction kept 11 bases outside the gene matches. Germline CDR1 and CDR2: SGHRS and YFSETQ. The CDR3 nucleotides read TGCGCCAGCAGCGCCGGGACAGGGATTGGACTAGCCAAAAACATTCAGTACTTC. This translates into CASSAGTGIGLAKNIQYF.

V usage is TRBV6-5 and J usage is TRBJ1-2; no definite D call. CDR3 length: 14 amino acids. Trimming cost V 9 bases and J 4 bases, with 18 bases left between them. In germline, CDR1 is MNHEY, CDR2 SVGAGI. CDR3 protein: CASRGPALFYGYTF. CDR3 DNA sequence: TGTGCCAGTCGCGGCCCCGCTCTCTTCTATGGCTACACCTTC.

This chain joins TRBV5-5 and TRBJ2-7; tentatively, D is TRBD1 (6 bases). The CDR3 is 16 residues long. V was pared by 0 bases and J by 3 bases, with 16 bases between. Germline CDR1 reads SGHKS; CDR2 reads YYEKEE (reference sequence). CDR3: CASSLEGQSRFYEQYF. The CDR3 coding sequence is TGTGCCAGCAGCTTGGAAGGACAGTCCCGATTCTACGAGCAGTACTTC.

J is TRBJ2-1 and V is TRBV19; 9 bases line up with TRBD2. This CDR3 has 16 amino acids. The junction had 12 bases not matched to a gene; V was cut back by 5 bases and J by 7 bases. The germline gives CDR1 LNHDA, CDR2 SQIVND (reference sequence). For the CDR3, the DNA is TGTGCCAGTAGTTCCGGGACCGGACTAGCGATGAATGAGCAGTTCTTC. Translating gives CASSSGTGLAMNEQFF.

This clone has only one observation. The rearrangement joins TRBV2 to TRBJ1-2; D is unresolved. From germline, CDR1 is SNHLY and CDR2 FYNNEI. The CDR3 sequence is 13 residues long. V dropped 3 bases and J dropped 1 base, with 6 bases sitting between them. This chain's CDR3 is CASSDLLNYGYTF. The CDR3 bases are TGTGCCAGCAGTGATTTACTTAACTATGGCTACACCTTC.

The chain recombines TRBV6-1 with TRBJ2-7, with a tentative D call TRBD1 (5 bases). Germline loops: CDR1 MNHNS, CDR2 SASEGT. The CDR3 consists of 16 residues. V lost 4 bases to trimming and J lost 0 bases, with 16 bases between them. CDR3 residues: CASSASKTVFSYEQYF. Here the CDR3 DNA reads TGTGCCAGCAGTGCCTCCAAGACAGTCTTCTCCTACGAGCAGTACTTC.

The chain employs TRBV6-6 and TRBJ2-1; D possibly corresponds to TRBD1 (6 bases). The germline V and J ends were trimmed by 0 bases and 1 base, with 10 bases remaining between them. This CDR3 spans 16 amino acids. The germline CDR1 and CDR2 sequences are MNHNY and SVGAGI (reference sequence). The DNA of the CDR3 is TGTGCCAGCAGTTACTCGGGGGCTCGTTCCTACAATGAGCAGTTCTTC. It yields the protein CASSYSGARSYNEQFF.